What follows is one T cell receptor (beta chain) and its context. No antigen is known for it. The table came from immunoSEQ multiplex PCR; TCRdb's copy has only in-frame clones and leaves some out. The profile covers about 95,000 clones, with roughly 84% appearing a single time and roughly 2% taken by the ten largest. These data belong to a study of PD-L1 blockade in urothelial cancer. Turning to the study itself: Before enrollment, 0 to 3 chemotherapy regimens had been given to patients. Blood was analyzed 3 weeks (second dose) and 6 weeks after treatment start. Study-wide results and caveats: Clonality of blood TCR below the median before treatment predicted better survival. Tumor-linked clones in blood grew more by 3 weeks in durable-benefit patients.

CDR1 is SGDLS, CDR2 YYNGEE, per germline. This CDR3 has 14 amino acids. V was pared by 0 bases and J by 4 bases, with 11 bases between. Sample time point: pretreatment peripheral blood. The rearrangement uses TRBV9 and TRBJ2-7, with D hard to call. The sequence was obtained from a man between 60 and 70 years old with urothelial cancer. Material: PBMCs, obtained around atezolizumab (anti-PD-L1) treatment. CDR3 sequence (DNA): TGTGCCAGCAGCGTAGGGGCAGATCCTTACGAGCAGTACTTC. The encoded protein is CASSVGADPYEQYF.